These 7 T cell receptor beta chains were sequenced from one sample in a study of beta chain features in type 1 diabetes. All of the isolated RNA was reverse transcribed, so expressed TCRB transcripts were sequenced. Sequenced by immunoSEQ multiplex PCR; TCRdb stores in-frame clones only, minus some. The table includes 450,000 to 550,000 clones, 25% to 35% detected once. The sample consisted of naive CD4+ T cells from blood. Receptors originate from a man aged 18 to 29 in good health.

This clone was seen a few times. Other DNA sequences in this specimen translate into the identical CDR3. The chain employs TRBV18 and TRBJ2-5, with 11 bases aligning to TRBD2. The CDR3 has 16 amino acids. After removal of 2 bases from V and 2 bases from J, the junction contained 4 bases not matched to a gene. Per germline, CDR1 KGHSH and CDR2 LQKENI. This CDR3 reads CASSPGLAGGQETQYF. The CDR3 nucleotides are TGTGCCAGCTCACCAGGTCTAGCGGGAGGACAAGAGACCCAGTACTTC.

This clone showed up just a few times. Other DNA sequences in the sample encode the same CDR3. V usage is TRBV7-2 and J usage is TRBJ2-3; D not resolved. V was shortened by 0 bases and J by 2 bases, with 6 bases between the two germline ends. From germline, CDR1 is SGHTA and CDR2 FQGNSA. This CDR3 comprises 14 residues. The CDR3 here is CASSLAGYTDTQYF. CDR3 DNA: TGTGCCAGCAGCTTAGCGGGATACACAGATACGCAGTATTTT.

DNA for the CDR3: TGTGCCAGCAGTTCCCCGGGACCAAGAGAGGGGGAGCTGTTTTTT. Protein product: CASSSPGPREGELFF. The chain has TRBV28 and TRBJ2-2; D tentatively reads TRBD1 or TRBD2 (5 bases each). V dropped 4 bases and J dropped 8 bases, with 17 bases sitting between them. The CDR3 loop spans 15 amino acids. Germline V gives CDR1 MDHEN, CDR2 SYDVKM.

The sample holds a few counts of this clone. This chain uses TRBV29-1 with TRBJ2-1, with D unresolved. The CDR3 runs 14 residues. Trimming stripped 6 bases from V and 0 bases from J, with 12 bases between. The V gene's germline CDR1 is SQVTM and CDR2 ANQGSEA. CDR3 DNA: TGCAGCGTCATCAGCGAGAGCTCCTACAATGAGCAGTTCTTC. Encoded protein: CSVISESSYNEQFF.

The chain links TRBV5-6 to TRBJ2-3; the D gene is possibly TRBD1 (5 bases). CDR1 is SGHDT, CDR2 YYEEEE, per germline. Trimming took off 0 bases at V and 0 bases at J, with 5 bases between the two ends. The CDR3 consists of 14 residues. In DNA, the CDR3 is TGTGCCAGCAGCTTGGGACAGAGCACAGATACGCAGTATTTT. Protein sequence: CASSLGQSTDTQYF.

In the case of this clone: A junction boundary mismatches the germline segment, possibly from a read error. The chain links TRBV30 to TRBJ1-4; TRBD1 is a possible D gene (5 bases). The CDR3 covers 13 residues. The V gene's germline CDR1 is GTSNPN and CDR2 SVGIG (reference sequence). CDR3 protein: CAWSRGSNGKLFF. The CDR3 DNA follows: TGTGCCTGGAGTAGGGGATCAAATGGAAAACTGTTTTTT.

This clone came up a few times. The genes are TRBV4-2 and TRBJ2-7, with unresolved D. CDR3 length: 14 residues. V lost 4 bases and J 1 base, leaving 11 bases between the germline ends. CDR1 LGHNA and CDR2 YNFKEQ come from the germline V gene. The CDR3 bases are TGTGCCAGCAGCCGCATAGGGTTATCCTACGAGCAGTACTTC. Its protein is CASSRIGLSYEQYF.